This is a list of T cell receptor beta chains from one sample in a study of cytomegalovirus exposure and HLA in healthy donors. Sequencing was performed with immunoSEQ multiplex PCR; in TCRdb, only in-frame clones are kept and a portion is missing. Found here are about 120,000 clones, 75% to 90% of them singletons; the top ten hold 8.8%. The sample taken for sequencing was PBMCs. These receptors were taken from a female donor in good health and CMV-seropositive. CDR3s include the opening cysteine and the closing phenylalanine or tryptophan.

v_gene	j_gene	CDR3aa
TRBV7-9	TRBJ1-5	CASSLDGGAPSQPQHF
TRBV15	TRBJ1-1	CATRPGQVFTEAFF
TRBV5-4	TRBJ2-4	CASSLDLAGDIQYF
TRBV7-9	TRBJ1-1	CASDRQGNTEAFF
TRBV9	TRBJ2-3	CASSVLGGAVLTDTQYF
TRBV7-2	TRBJ2-7	CASGISGGSSYEQYF
TRBV5-1	TRBJ1-1	CASSPGNPDTEAFF
TRBV6-5	TRBJ2-5	CASSRTSRETQYF
TRBV6-5	TRBJ2-7	CASKGLGEQYF
TRBV5-6	TRBJ2-7	CASSRQREQYF
TRBV4-3	TRBJ1-5	CASSHILQELSNQPQHF
TRBV7-9	TRBJ1-4	CASSLQQGSEKLFF
TRBV4-2	TRBJ1-2	CASSQQGSYGYTF
TRBV5-1	TRBJ1-2	CASSLEGQGGGYTF
TRBV5-1	TRBJ2-3	CASSFGSTRGTDTQYF
TRBV29-1	TRBJ2-3	CSVGLEADTQYF
TRBV6-5	TRBJ2-1	CASSFPGGGNEQFF
TRBV27	TRBJ1-1	CASSLKVHTEAFF
TRBV13	TRBJ2-5	CASSQPGGPQETQYF
TRBV5-6	TRBJ2-7	CASSLEGRGEQYF
TRBV2	TRBJ2-7	CASRPSGTGYEQYF
TRBV19	TRBJ1-2	CASVPTGPANYGYTF
TRBV7-8	TRBJ1-4	CASSLVAVPNEKLFF